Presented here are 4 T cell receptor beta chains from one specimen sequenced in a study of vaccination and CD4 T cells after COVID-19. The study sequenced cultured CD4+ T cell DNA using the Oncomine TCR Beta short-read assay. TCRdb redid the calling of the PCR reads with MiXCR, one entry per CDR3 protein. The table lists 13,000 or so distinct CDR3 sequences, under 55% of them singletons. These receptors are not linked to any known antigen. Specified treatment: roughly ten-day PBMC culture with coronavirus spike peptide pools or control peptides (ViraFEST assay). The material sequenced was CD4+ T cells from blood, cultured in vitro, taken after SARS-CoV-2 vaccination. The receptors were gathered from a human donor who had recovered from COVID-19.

In DNA, the CDR3 is TGTGCCAGCAGCTTGGCCGGTGTCAGGGGGCATGGTGGGGAGCTGTTTTTT. It is translated as CASSLAGVRGHGGELFF. This chain joins TRBV5-4 and TRBJ2-2; TRBD1 matches 8 bases. This CDR3 contains 17 residues. Germline assignment: CDR1 SGHNT and CDR2 YYREEE (reference sequence). V was clipped by 0 bases and J by 8 bases; unmatched bases: 12.

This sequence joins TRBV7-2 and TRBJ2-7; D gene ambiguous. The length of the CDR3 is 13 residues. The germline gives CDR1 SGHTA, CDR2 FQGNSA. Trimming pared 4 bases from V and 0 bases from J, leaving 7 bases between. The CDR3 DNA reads TGTGCCAGCAGCTCAATCGTCTCCTACGAGCAGTACTTC. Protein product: CASSSIVSYEQYF.

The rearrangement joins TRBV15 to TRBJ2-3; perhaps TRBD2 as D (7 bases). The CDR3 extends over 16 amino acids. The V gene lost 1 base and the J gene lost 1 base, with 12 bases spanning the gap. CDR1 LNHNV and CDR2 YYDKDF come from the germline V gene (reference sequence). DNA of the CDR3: TGTGCCACCAGCAGAGGGACGGGGGGCGGCACAGATACGCAGTATTTT. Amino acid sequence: CATSRGTGGGTDTQYF.

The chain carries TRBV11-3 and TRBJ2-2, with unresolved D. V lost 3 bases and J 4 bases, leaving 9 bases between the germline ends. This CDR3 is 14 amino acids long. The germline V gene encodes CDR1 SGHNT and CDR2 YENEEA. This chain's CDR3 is CASSLARSTGELFF. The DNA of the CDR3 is TGTGCCAGCAGCTTGGCCAGGAGCACCGGGGAGCTGTTTTTT.